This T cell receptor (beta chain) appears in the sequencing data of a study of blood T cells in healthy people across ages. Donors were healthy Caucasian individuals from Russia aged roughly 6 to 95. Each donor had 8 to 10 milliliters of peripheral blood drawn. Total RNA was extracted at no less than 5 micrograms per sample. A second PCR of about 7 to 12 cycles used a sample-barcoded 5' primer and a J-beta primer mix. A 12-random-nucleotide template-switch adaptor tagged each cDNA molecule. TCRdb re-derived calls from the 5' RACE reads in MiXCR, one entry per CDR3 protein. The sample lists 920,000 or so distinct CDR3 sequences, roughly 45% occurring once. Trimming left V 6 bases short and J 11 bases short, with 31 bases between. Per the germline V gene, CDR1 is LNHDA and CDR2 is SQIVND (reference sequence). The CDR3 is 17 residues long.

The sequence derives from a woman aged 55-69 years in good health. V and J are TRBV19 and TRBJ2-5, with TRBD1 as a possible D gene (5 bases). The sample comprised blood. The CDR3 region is CASSKETLWGSYNEQYF. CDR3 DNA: TGTGCCAGTAGCAAGGAAACCCTTTGGGGCTCCTACAATGAGCAGTACTTC.